A single sample gave rise to the 5 T cell receptor beta chains below, sequenced in a study of blood T cell repertoires in COVID-19. The protocol was immunoSEQ multiplex PCR, while the TCRdb copy is restricted to in-frame clones and leaves out a portion. There are about 64,000 clones in the sample; 65% to 90% occur only once, and approximately 5.6% lies in the top ten. Material for sequencing was peripheral blood. The source of these receptors is an older woman with acute or convalescent COVID-19.

This chain joins TRBV7-3 and TRBJ2-1; 9 bases align to TRBD1. Germline-derived CDR1 and CDR2 are SGHTA and FQGTGA. Trimming at V came to 5 bases and at J to 4 bases, leaving 6 bases not matched to a gene. The CDR3 extends over 15 amino acids. CDR3 bases: TGTGCCAGCAGCCTGGACAGGGGACTTTACAATGAGCAGTTCTTC. It is translated as CASSLDRGLYNEQFF.

This clone was found once. This rearrangement joins TRBV5-4 to TRBJ1-2, with D maybe TRBD1 (5 bases). CDR1 is SGHNT, CDR2 YYREEE, per germline (reference sequence). Trimming shortened V by 3 bases and J by 4 bases, and 13 bases separated the two germline ends. The CDR3 loop spans 14 amino acids. The CDR3 is CASSSGTGGYGYTF. Written as DNA, the CDR3 is TGTGCCAGCAGCTCCGGGACGGGGGGCTATGGCTACACCTTC.

The V and J genes are TRBV7-9 and TRBJ1-4; a possible D gene is TRBD1 (5 bases). This CDR3 is 14 amino acids long. CDR1 and CDR2 (germline): SEHNR, FQNEAQ (reference sequence). V gave up 3 bases and J gave up 3 bases, with 8 bases separating them. The CDR3 nucleotides are TGTGCCAGCAGCTTCGGGGGGGCTAATGAAAAACTGTTTTTT. Translating it yields CASSFGGANEKLFF.

The rearrangement uses TRBV7-9 and TRBJ1-5, with D possibly being TRBD1 (5 bases). Per the germline V gene, CDR1 is SEHNR and CDR2 is FQNEAQ (reference sequence). With 3 bases removed from V and 6 bases from J, the gap between germline ends came to 12 bases. This CDR3 spans 14 amino acids. In DNA, the CDR3 is TGTGCCAGCAGCTTGTCAGGGTTCGGTCAGCCCCAGCATTTT. It is translated as CASSLSGFGQPQHF.

The CDR3 region is CASSEQGWNQPQHF. The CDR3 bases are TGTGCCAGCAGTGAACAGGGTTGGAATCAGCCCCAGCATTTT. The V gene is TRBV6-1, the J gene TRBJ1-5; TRBD1 might be the D (5 bases). CDR1 MNHNS and CDR2 SASEGT come from the germline V gene. The germline V and J ends were trimmed by 2 bases and 4 bases, with 9 bases remaining between them. The CDR3 totals 14 residues.